This T cell receptor beta chain was obtained from a study of blood T cell repertoires in COVID-19. Per the germline V gene, CDR1 is SGHAT and CDR2 is FQNNGV. Trimming shortened V by 5 bases and J by 8 bases, and 15 bases separated the two germline ends. CDR3 length: 14 residues. Only in-frame clones appear in the TCRdb table, and some are missing; sequencing was by immunoSEQ multiplex PCR. The table lists 25,000 or so clones, about 80% of them singletons. This receptor was identified in a man in his sixties or seventies with active COVID-19. Sequencing was done on a sample of peripheral blood. The chain carries TRBV11-2 and TRBJ1-4; weak D call: TRBD1 (5 bases). The chain's CDR3 is CASSRWGRGEKLFF. The CDR3, as DNA: TGTGCCAGCAGCCGATGGGGGAGGGGCGAAAAACTGTTTTTT.